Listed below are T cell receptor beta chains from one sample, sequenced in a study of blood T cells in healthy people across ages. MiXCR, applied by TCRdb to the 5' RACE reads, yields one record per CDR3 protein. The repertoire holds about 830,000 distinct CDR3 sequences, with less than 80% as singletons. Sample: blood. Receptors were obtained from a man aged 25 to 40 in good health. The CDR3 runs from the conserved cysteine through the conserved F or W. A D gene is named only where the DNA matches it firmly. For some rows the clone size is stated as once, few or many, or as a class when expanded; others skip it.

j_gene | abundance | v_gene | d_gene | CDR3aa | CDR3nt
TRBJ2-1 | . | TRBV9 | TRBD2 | CASSKGLAVYNEQFF | TGTGCCAGCAGCAAAGGACTAGCGGTTTACAATGAGCAGTTCTTC
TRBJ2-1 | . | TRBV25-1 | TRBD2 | CASSEGAGGYNEQFF | TGTGCCAGCAGTGAAGGGGCGGGGGGATACAATGAGCAGTTCTTC
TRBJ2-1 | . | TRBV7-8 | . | CASGLSPGRSYNEQFF | TGTGCCAGCGGACTTAGCCCCGGGCGCTCCTACAATGAGCAGTTCTTC
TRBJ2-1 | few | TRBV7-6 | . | CASSPRELANEQFF | TGTGCCAGCAGCCCACGTGAGCTAGCTAATGAGCAGTTCTTC
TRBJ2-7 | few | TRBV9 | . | CASSPSGFPSSYEQYF | TGTGCCAGCAGCCCAAGTGGGTTTCCGAGCTCCTACGAGCAGTACTTC
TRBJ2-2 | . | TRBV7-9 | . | CASSLEGLVTGELFF | TGTGCCAGCAGCTTAGAAGGGTTGGTCACCGGGGAGCTGTTTTTT
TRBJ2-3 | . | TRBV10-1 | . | CASSDLPGLDTQYF | TGCGCCAGCAGTGATCTCCCCGGGTTAGATACGCAGTATTTT
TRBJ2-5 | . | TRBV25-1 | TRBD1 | CASSDLLGTDQETQYF | TGTGCCAGCAGTGATCTCCTAGGGACAGACCAAGAGACCCAGTACTTC
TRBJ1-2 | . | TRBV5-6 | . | CASSSEGRSYNYGYTF | TGTGCCAGCAGTTCGGAAGGGAGGAGCTATAACTATGGCTACACCTTC
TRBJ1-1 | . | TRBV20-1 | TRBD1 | CSARGDRGHTEAFF | TGCAGTGCTAGAGGAGACAGGGGACACACTGAAGCTTTCTTT
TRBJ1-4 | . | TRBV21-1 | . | CASSYRDRVNEKLFF | TGTGCCAGCAGCTACCGGGACAGGGTTAATGAAAAACTGTTTTTT
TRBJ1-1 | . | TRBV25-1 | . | CASSEPGGGSNTEAFF | TGTGCCAGCAGTGAACCCGGGGGCGGGAGTAACACTGAAGCTTTCTTT
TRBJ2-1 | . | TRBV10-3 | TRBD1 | CAIGFPTTQGNEQFF | TGTGCCATCGGGTTCCCAACGACACAGGGGAATGAGCAGTTCTTC
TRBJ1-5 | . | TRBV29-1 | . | CSVEPSPNQPQHF | TGCAGCGTTGAGCCGAGCCCCAATCAGCCCCAGCATTTT
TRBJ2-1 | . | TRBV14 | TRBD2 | CASSQRRGEGVYNEQFF | TGTGCCAGCAGCCAGCGCAGAGGGGAGGGAGTCTACAATGAGCAGTTCTTC
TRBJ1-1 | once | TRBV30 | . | CAWTIRRAGNTEAFF | TGTGCCTGGACTATTAGACGGGCAGGGAACACTGAAGCTTTCTTT
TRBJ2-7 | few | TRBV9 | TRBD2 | CASSRPGRDEQYF | TGTGCCAGCAGCCGTCCGGGGAGGGACGAGCAGTACTTC
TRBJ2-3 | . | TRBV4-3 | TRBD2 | CASSHFRAGGRDTQYF | TGCGCCAGCAGCCACTTCCGGGCGGGGGGGAGAGATACGCAGTATTTT
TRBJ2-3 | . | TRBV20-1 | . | CSATRQMAFTDTQYF | TGCAGTGCTACTCGACAGATGGCTTTCACAGATACGCAGTATTTT
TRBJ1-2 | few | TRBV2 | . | CASSEGHPGGTHGYTF | TGTGCCAGCAGTGAAGGTCACCCGGGGGGGACACATGGCTACACCTTC
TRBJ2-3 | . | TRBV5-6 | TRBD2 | CASSLGAGPLGAQYF | TGTGCCAGCAGCTTGGGAGCGGGGCCCCTCGGGGCGCAGTATTTT
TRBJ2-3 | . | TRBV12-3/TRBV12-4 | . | CASNSDRTDTQYF | TGTGCCAGCAACTCGGACCGCACAGATACGCAGTATTTT
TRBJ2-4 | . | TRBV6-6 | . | CASSQNREYFTKNIQYF | TGTGCCAGCAGTCAAAACAGGGAGTATTTTACCAAAAACATTCAGTACTTC
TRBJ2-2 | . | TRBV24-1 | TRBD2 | CATSDPSGGNTGELFF | TGTGCCACCAGTGATCCTAGCGGGGGGAACACCGGGGAGCTGTTTTTT
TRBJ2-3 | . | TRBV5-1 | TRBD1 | CASSLRRGGSTDTQYF | TGCGCCAGCAGCTTGCGTCGAGGGGGCAGCACAGATACGCAGTATTTT
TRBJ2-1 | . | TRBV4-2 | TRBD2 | CASSQDFGGTYNEQFF | TGTGCCAGCAGCCAAGATTTCGGGGGGACCTACAATGAGCAGTTCTTC
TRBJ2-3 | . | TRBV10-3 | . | CAISDLGRGEDTQYF | TGTGCCATCAGTGACCTCGGCAGGGGGGAGGATACGCAGTATTTT
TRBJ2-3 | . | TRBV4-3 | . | CASSQVGRRGTDTQYF | TGCGCCAGCAGCCAAGTTGGGCGGCGGGGCACAGATACGCAGTATTTT
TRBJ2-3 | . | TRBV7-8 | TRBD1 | CASSGWTGDGDTQYF | TGTGCCAGCAGCGGATGGACAGGGGATGGTGATACGCAGTATTTT
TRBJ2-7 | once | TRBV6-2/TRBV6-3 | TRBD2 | CASSSPGGKDYEQYF | TGTGCCAGCAGTTCCCCGGGAGGGAAGGACTACGAGCAGTACTTC
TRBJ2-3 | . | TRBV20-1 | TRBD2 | CSATGLAGTSTDTQYF | TGCAGTGCAACGGGACTAGCGGGGACAAGCACAGATACGCAGTATTTT
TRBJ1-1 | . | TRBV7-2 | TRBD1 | CASSYRTGGRTEAFF | TGTGCCAGCAGCTACCGGACAGGGGGGAGGACTGAAGCTTTCTTT
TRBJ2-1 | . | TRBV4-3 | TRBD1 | CASSQDAAGGSYNEQFF | TGCGCCAGCAGCCAAGATGCGGCAGGGGGATCCTACAATGAGCAGTTCTTC
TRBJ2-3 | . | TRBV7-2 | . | CASSFTRSGTDTQYF | TGTGCCAGCAGCTTTACGAGATCCGGCACAGATACGCAGTATTTT
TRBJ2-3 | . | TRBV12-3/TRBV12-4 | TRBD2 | CAGSVSRGGRGTQYF | TGTGCCGGCAGCGTATCGCGGGGGGGCCGGGGTACGCAGTATTTT
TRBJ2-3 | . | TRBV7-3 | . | CASSPQLADTQYF | TGTGCCAGCAGCCCGCAGCTAGCAGATACGCAGTATTTT
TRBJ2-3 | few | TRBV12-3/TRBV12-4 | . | CASSLVSGTQYF | TGTGCCAGCAGTTTAGTTTCGGGTACGCAGTATTTT